This T cell receptor (beta chain) appears in the sequencing data of a study of blood T cell repertoires in COVID-19. For the study at large: Acute and convalescent COVID-19 samples came from the United States, Italy and Spain. PBMCs, B-cell-depleted T cells, or T cells provided the cDNA or gDNA that made up the material.

Authors' data handling: Estimation of nucleated cell counts relied on the amplification of reference gene primers. Profiling relied on immunoSEQ multiplex PCR, and the TCRdb table lists in-frame clones only, not all of them. Clone size and the V and J calls come from that table; the DNA yielded D and trimming. This table has around 210,000 clones, around 85% appearing once. Source material: peripheral blood. The clonotype originates from a woman aged 70 to 79 with acute or convalescent COVID-19.

The CDR3 DNA reads as TGCGCCAGCAGCCAAGATCTAGGGAGTAAAGGTGAAAAACTGTTTTTT. Translation: CASSQDLGSKGEKLFF. The rearrangement uses TRBV4-1 and TRBJ1-4; D is uncertain. Germline lookup yields CDR1 MGHRA and CDR2 YSYEKL. Between the trimmed V and J ends, which lost 0 bases and 7 bases, there was a span of 15 bases. The CDR3 is 16 amino acids.